This T cell receptor beta chain was sequenced in a study of blood T cell repertoires in COVID-19. Study background: Sites across the United States, Italy and Spain contributed samples from acute and convalescent COVID-19. In each case, the material was cDNA or gDNA derived from T cells, B-cell-depleted T cells, or PBMCs.

In the study's own analysis: Amplification from reference gene primers served as the basis for estimated nucleated cell counts. Assay: immunoSEQ multiplex PCR; the TCRdb copy retains only in-frame clones and omits some. The V and J calls and clone size are taken from that table; D and trimming were inferred from the DNA. Of about 120,000 clones in the sample, about 80% were seen once. This CDR3 comprises 13 residues. Germline V gene sequence: CDR1 SGHDN, CDR2 FVKESK. Trimming took 6 bases from V and 3 from J, leaving 11 bases between them. The V and J genes are TRBV14 and TRBJ1-2; D might be TRBD1 (6 bases). Sequenced material: peripheral blood. This TCR was recovered from a man aged 70 or older with active or convalescent COVID-19. The CDR3 region is CASRPQGYYGYTF. The CDR3, as DNA: TGTGCCAGCAGACCACAGGGCTACTATGGCTACACCTTC.